Following are 10 T cell receptor beta chains from one sample sequenced in a study of T cells in Graves' hyperthyroidism and ophthalmopathy. Amplified TCR beta CDR3 regions derived from RNA transcripts. Carried out on the TCR CDR3, a first-round RT-PCR used the HTBI primer set. One entry per CDR3 protein results from TCRdb running MiXCR on the multiplex PCR reads. The sample has 660,000 or so distinct CDR3 sequences, around 20% seen once. Sequenced input: blood. The receptors were gathered from a man younger than 40 with Graves' ophthalmopathy.

The chain has TRBV5-6 and TRBJ2-7; possible D gene TRBD2, 6 bases. Trimming pared 0 bases from V and 5 bases from J, leaving 12 bases between. From germline, CDR1 is SGHDT and CDR2 YYEEEE. The CDR3 runs to 14 residues. The CDR3 coding sequence is TGTGCCAGCAGCTTGGTTCACGGGAGCCACGAGCAGTACTTC. It is translated as CASSLVHGSHEQYF.

This clonotype was seen a few times. The chain is built from TRBV12-3 or TRBV12-4 and TRBJ2-5; TRBD1 agrees at 9 bases. The CDR3 contains 14 residues. Trimming at V came to 5 bases and at J to 4 bases, leaving 5 bases not matched to a gene. The chain's CDR3 is CASSANRGRETQYF. The CDR3, as DNA: TGTGCCAGCAGTGCCAACAGGGGGCGAGAGACCCAGTACTTC.

This clonotype was seen only a few times. This sequence joins TRBV6-2 or TRBV6-3 and TRBJ2-2, with D possibly TRBD1 on 6 matching bases. Trimming removed 6 bases from V and 4 bases from J, with 9 bases in between. The germline V gene has CDR1 MNHEY and CDR2 SVGEGT. CDR3 size: 13 residues. The chain's CDR3 is CASRGAGTGELFF. For the CDR3, the DNA is TGTGCCAGCAGGGGGGCAGGCACCGGGGAGCTGTTTTTT.

This clonotype occurred many times. The chain links TRBV20-1 to TRBJ2-7; D not resolved. V was clipped by 1 base and J by 0 bases, with 7 bases between them. Germline V gene data show CDR1 as DFQATT and CDR2 as SNEGSKA (reference sequence). CDR3 size: 13 residues. As DNA, the CDR3 is TGCAGTGCTAGAGTTCCAGGCTCCTACGAGCAGTACTTC. It specifies CSARVPGSYEQYF.

This clonotype was seen more than once but under ten times. The rearrangement joins TRBV5-1 to TRBJ1-2, with a possible D match to TRBD1 (5 bases). Trimming pared 4 bases from V and 7 bases from J, leaving 14 bases between. Per the germline V gene, CDR1 is SGHRS and CDR2 is YFSETQ. This CDR3 contains 13 residues. In nucleotides, the CDR3 is TGCGCCAGCAGCATTACAGGTCTTTCTGGCTACACCTTC. Translating it yields CASSITGLSGYTF.

This clonotype has more than one count but fewer than ten. The junction and the germline gene differ at one end; a read error may be behind it. The rearrangement links TRBV10-3 to TRBJ2-5; TRBD2 matches at 11 bases. This CDR3 spans 14 amino acids. From germline, CDR1 is ENHRY and CDR2 SYGVKD. The CDR3 loop reads CASCGTSGQETQYF. The CDR3 DNA follows: TGTGCCAGCTGCGGGACTAGCGGTCAAGAAACCCAGTACTTC.

The rearrangement uses TRBV28 and TRBJ2-7; the D call may be TRBD1 or TRBD2 (5 bases each). The germline CDR1 and CDR2 sequences are MDHEN and SYDVKM. The V and J ends lost 3 bases and 6 bases respectively, with 12 bases between them. The CDR3 extends over 13 amino acids. CDR3 nucleotide sequence: TGTGCCAGCAGTTTTCGGGGACCGCGCGAGCAGTACTTC. This gives the protein CASSFRGPREQYF.

This clonotype was picked up one time. Given a much more abundant clone one base away, this may be a read error. The chain has TRBV2 and TRBJ2-2; TRBD2 agrees at 14 bases. The CDR3 is made up of 15 amino acids. Unmatched junction bases numbered 1, after V lost 4 bases and J lost 6 bases. Germline V lookup: CDR1 SNHLY, CDR2 FYNNEI. This chain's CDR3 is CASSGLAGGAGELFF. CDR3 in DNA: TGTGCCAGCAGTGGACTAGCGGGAGGGGCCGGGGAGCTGTTTTTT.

This clonotype was counted once. The gene calls are TRBV30 and TRBJ2-1; 10 nucleotides align to TRBD2. The CDR3 spans 19 residues. The V segment lost 0 bases and the J segment 3 bases; nucleotides outside the gene matches: 14. Germline CDR1 and CDR2: GTSNPN and SVGIG (reference sequence). The CDR3 loop is CAWSVGLAGATPYYNEQFF. The DNA of the CDR3 is TGTGCCTGGAGTGTAGGGCTAGCGGGAGCTACCCCCTACTACAATGAGCAGTTCTTC.

This clonotype was counted between two and nine times. The rearrangement links TRBV15 to TRBJ2-5, with D perhaps matching TRBD2 (7 bases). Germline V gene lookup returns CDR1 LNHNV and CDR2 YYDKDF (reference sequence). The ends were cut back, 5 bases at V and 5 bases at J, with 21 bases in the middle. CDR3 length: 16 amino acids. CDR3 residues: CATSHRAGGLGETQYF. The CDR3 nucleotides are TGTGCCACCAGCCACAGAGCCGGGGGGCTCGGGGAGACCCAGTACTTC.